This TCR beta chain comes out of a study of blood T cell repertoires in COVID-19. Across the whole study: In each case, the material was cDNA or gDNA derived from T cells, B-cell-depleted T cells, or PBMCs.

This CDR3 is built from 15 residues. The ends were cut back, 1 base at V and 4 bases at J, with 14 bases in the middle. In germline, CDR1 is SGHRS, CDR2 YFSETQ. Original processing notes: From reference gene primer amplification, estimates of nucleated cell counts were derived. Sequencing was performed with immunoSEQ multiplex PCR; in TCRdb, only in-frame clones are kept and a portion is missing. For V, J and clone size, that table is used; D and trimming come from the DNA. The sample carries 85,000 to 130,000 clones, over 55% recorded once. The sequencing input was peripheral blood. The J gene is TRBJ1-2, the V gene TRBV5-1; weak D call: TRBD1 (5 bases). This clonotype was obtained from a human donor with acute or convalescent COVID-19. The donor label of this sample is uncertain. CDR3 sequence: CASSLSGGNAYGYTF. In DNA, the CDR3 is TGCGCCAGCAGCTTGAGCGGGGGGAATGCCTATGGCTACACCTTC.